The rows below give T cell receptor beta chains drawn from one sample of a study of OX40 agonist ivuxolimab in advanced cancers. Libraries were prepared by immunoSEQ multiplex PCR; TCRdb keeps only in-frame clonotypes and omits some of them. This sample has roughly 60,000 clones, with around 87% found just once. This specimen was CD4+ or CD8+ T cells sorted from blood, taken in a trial of the OX40 agonist ivuxolimab. The receptors were gathered from an adult with an advanced solid tumor such as melanoma, head and neck, liver or kidney cancer. Both conserved end residues are part of each CDR3. The D gene is left open where the match is weak. Some rows mark clone size as missing; the rest say once, few, many or name a class of expanded clone.

v_gene: TRBV28
j_gene: TRBJ2-2
d_gene: -
abundance: -
CDR3aa: CAYRGLNTGELFF
CDR3nt: TGTGCCTACAGGGGACTGAACACCGGGGAGCTGTTTTTT

v_gene: TRBV9
j_gene: TRBJ1-2
d_gene: -
abundance: -
CDR3aa: CASSVASGGFNYGYTF
CDR3nt: TGTGCCAGCAGCGTAGCCTCAGGCGGTTTCAACTATGGCTACACCTTC

v_gene: TRBV11-3
j_gene: TRBJ2-7
d_gene: -
abundance: once
CDR3aa: CASSLSDSDEQYF
CDR3nt: TGTGCCAGCAGCTTAAGCGACTCCGACGAGCAGTACTTC

v_gene: TRBV7-9
j_gene: TRBJ1-2
d_gene: -
abundance: -
CDR3aa: CASSLARADYTF
CDR3nt: TGTGCCAGCAGCTTAGCAAGGGCTGACTACACCTTC

v_gene: TRBV7-6
j_gene: TRBJ2-2
d_gene: TRBD1
abundance: -
CDR3aa: CASSYRQGLDTGELFF
CDR3nt: TGTGCCAGCAGCTACAGACAGGGGTTGGACACCGGGGAGCTGTTTTTT

v_gene: TRBV21-1
j_gene: TRBJ1-3
d_gene: -
abundance: -
CDR3aa: CASSKGCSGTIYF
CDR3nt: TGTGCCAGCAGCAAGGGCTGTAGCGGCACCATATATTTT

v_gene: TRBV7-2
j_gene: TRBJ1-4
d_gene: -
abundance: few
CDR3aa: CASSFGGQLNEKLFF
CDR3nt: TGTGCCAGCAGCTTCGGCGGACAGCTTAATGAAAAACTGTTTTTT

v_gene: TRBV4-1
j_gene: TRBJ1-4
d_gene: -
abundance: -
CDR3aa: CASSQGSGTIDEKLFF
CDR3nt: TGCGCCAGCAGCCAAGGATCCGGGACAATTGATGAAAAACTGTTTTTT

v_gene: TRBV4-3
j_gene: TRBJ1-3
d_gene: -
abundance: -
CDR3aa: CASSQDRRPGNTIYF
CDR3nt: TGCGCCAGCAGCCAAGATAGAAGGCCTGGAAACACCATATATTTT

v_gene: TRBV9
j_gene: TRBJ2-1
d_gene: -
abundance: -
CDR3aa: CASSANNEQFF
CDR3nt: TGTGCCAGCAGCGCGAATAATGAGCAGTTCTTC

v_gene: TRBV14
j_gene: TRBJ2-1
d_gene: -
abundance: -
CDR3aa: CASSLQGRNEQFF
CDR3nt: TGTGCCAGCAGCTTACAGGGGAGGAATGAGCAGTTCTTC

v_gene: TRBV14
j_gene: TRBJ2-1
d_gene: -
abundance: -
CDR3aa: CASSQEVPPRPNNEQFF
CDR3nt: TGTGCCAGCAGCCAAGAAGTACCGCCTAGACCGAACAATGAGCAGTTCTTC

v_gene: TRBV6-5
j_gene: TRBJ1-5
d_gene: -
abundance: -
CDR3aa: CASSGQNNQPQHF
CDR3nt: TGTGCCAGCAGTGGACAGAACAATCAGCCCCAGCATTTT

v_gene: TRBV7-8
j_gene: TRBJ1-5
d_gene: TRBD1
abundance: once
CDR3aa: CASSLRQGARFLQPQHF
CDR3nt: TGTGCCAGCAGCTTAAGACAGGGGGCGAGATTCCTTCAGCCCCAGCATTTT

v_gene: TRBV28
j_gene: TRBJ1-2
d_gene: -
abundance: -
CDR3aa: CASSSRPTTGYTF
CDR3nt: TGTGCCAGCAGTTCCCGCCCTACGACTGGCTACACCTTC

v_gene: TRBV13
j_gene: TRBJ2-7
d_gene: -
abundance: -
CDR3aa: CASSFLDRSYEQYF
CDR3nt: TGTGCCAGCAGCTTCCTCGACAGGTCGTACGAGCAGTACTTC

v_gene: TRBV5-1
j_gene: TRBJ2-3
d_gene: -
abundance: -
CDR3aa: CASSPVDARTDTQYF
CDR3nt: TGCGCCAGCAGCCCCGTGGACGCCCGCACAGATACGCAGTATTTT

v_gene: TRBV19
j_gene: TRBJ1-5
d_gene: TRBD1
abundance: -
CDR3aa: CASRGTGGEQPQHF
CDR3nt: TGTGCCAGTAGGGGGACAGGGGGCGAGCAGCCCCAGCATTTT

v_gene: TRBV6-6
j_gene: TRBJ2-2
d_gene: -
abundance: few
CDR3aa: CASSQQGPGELFF
CDR3nt: TGTGCCAGCAGTCAACAGGGACCCGGGGAGCTGTTTTTT

v_gene: TRBV27
j_gene: TRBJ2-6
d_gene: -
abundance: -
CDR3aa: CASSRGGANVLTF
CDR3nt: TGTGCCAGCAGTCGAGGGGGGGCCAACGTCCTGACTTTC

v_gene: TRBV5-1
j_gene: TRBJ1-5
d_gene: -
abundance: few
CDR3aa: CASSQDLNQPQHF
CDR3nt: TGCGCCAGCAGCCAGGACCTTAATCAGCCCCAGCATTTT

v_gene: TRBV7-2
j_gene: TRBJ1-6
d_gene: -
abundance: -
CDR3aa: CASSPPDNSYNSPLHF
CDR3nt: TGTGCCAGCAGCCCACCAGACAACTCCTATAATTCACCCCTCCACTTT

v_gene: TRBV7-2
j_gene: TRBJ1-1
d_gene: -
abundance: -
CDR3aa: CASSLDWGNRNTEAFF
CDR3nt: TGTGCCAGCAGCTTAGATTGGGGGAATCGGAACACTGAAGCTTTCTTT

v_gene: TRBV7-2
j_gene: TRBJ2-1
d_gene: TRBD2
abundance: -
CDR3aa: CASSLSLADYNEQFF
CDR3nt: TGTGCCAGCAGCTTATCACTAGCGGACTACAATGAGCAGTTCTTC

v_gene: TRBV4-1
j_gene: TRBJ2-5
d_gene: -
abundance: -
CDR3aa: CASSRMTQETQYF
CDR3nt: TGCGCCAGCAGCCGCATGACCCAGGAGACCCAGTACTTC

v_gene: TRBV5-1
j_gene: TRBJ2-3
d_gene: -
abundance: -
CDR3aa: CASSLEGTDTQYF
CDR3nt: TGCGCCAGCAGCTTGGAAGGCACAGATACGCAGTATTTT

v_gene: TRBV9
j_gene: TRBJ2-7
d_gene: -
abundance: once
CDR3aa: CASSEGGSYEQYF
CDR3nt: TGTGCCAGCTCCGAGGGAGGCAGCTACGAGCAGTACTTC

v_gene: TRBV7-7
j_gene: TRBJ2-7
d_gene: -
abundance: -
CDR3aa: CASTTHATQVPEQYF
CDR3nt: TGTGCTAGCACCACTCACGCTACTCAGGTCCCCGAGCAGTACTTC

v_gene: TRBV4-3
j_gene: TRBJ2-7
d_gene: -
abundance: -
CDR3aa: CASSQGRDGYEQYF
CDR3nt: TGCGCCAGCAGCCAAGGAAGGGATGGGTACGAGCAGTACTTC

v_gene: TRBV7-9
j_gene: TRBJ2-7
d_gene: -
abundance: -
CDR3aa: CASSKRGVSDEQYF
CDR3nt: TGTGCCAGCAGCAAAAGGGGGGTATCCGACGAGCAGTACTTC

v_gene: TRBV11-1
j_gene: TRBJ2-1
d_gene: TRBD2
abundance: -
CDR3aa: CASSLGLAGGNEQFF
CDR3nt: TGTGCCAGCAGCTTAGGACTAGCGGGGGGGAATGAGCAGTTCTTC

v_gene: TRBV9
j_gene: TRBJ2-1
d_gene: -
abundance: -
CDR3aa: CASSVEGNRDEQFF
CDR3nt: TGTGCCAGCAGCGTAGAAGGTAATAGAGACGAGCAGTTCTTC

v_gene: TRBV11-2
j_gene: TRBJ2-4
d_gene: -
abundance: -
CDR3aa: CASSLEEGAKNIQYF
CDR3nt: TGTGCCAGCAGCCTAGAGGAGGGAGCCAAAAACATTCAGTACTTC

v_gene: TRBV7-8
j_gene: TRBJ2-7
d_gene: TRBD1
abundance: -
CDR3aa: CASSPATGGSDEQYF
CDR3nt: TGTGCCAGCAGCCCGGCCACAGGGGGCTCCGACGAGCAGTACTTC

v_gene: TRBV5-6
j_gene: TRBJ1-6
d_gene: -
abundance: -
CDR3aa: CASSLAGRAPLHF
CDR3nt: TGTGCCAGCAGCTTGGCGGGGAGGGCACCCCTCCACTTT

v_gene: TRBV29-1
j_gene: TRBJ2-5
d_gene: -
abundance: -
CDR3aa: CSVESSPGRVTQETQYF
CDR3nt: TGCAGCGTTGAAAGTTCTCCGGGACGAGTGACTCAAGAGACCCAGTACTTC

v_gene: TRBV6-1
j_gene: TRBJ2-3
d_gene: -
abundance: -
CDR3aa: CASSEDPNNRDTQYF
CDR3nt: TGTGCCAGCAGTGAAGACCCAAATAATAGGGATACGCAGTATTTT

v_gene: TRBV5-4
j_gene: TRBJ2-5
d_gene: TRBD1
abundance: -
CDR3aa: CASSAPGTAQETQYF
CDR3nt: TGTGCCAGCAGCGCCCCGGGGACAGCCCAAGAGACCCAGTACTTC

v_gene: TRBV7-2
j_gene: TRBJ2-5
d_gene: -
abundance: -
CDR3aa: CASSSRPGAPQETQYF
CDR3nt: TGTGCCAGCAGCTCTCGACCAGGGGCTCCTCAAGAGACCCAGTACTTC

v_gene: TRBV27
j_gene: TRBJ1-5
d_gene: TRBD1
abundance: -
CDR3aa: CASSLGTGGNQPQHF
CDR3nt: TGTGCCAGCAGTTTAGGGACAGGGGGCAATCAGCCCCAGCATTTT

v_gene: TRBV11-2
j_gene: TRBJ1-6
d_gene: -
abundance: -
CDR3aa: CASSLERYSPLHF
CDR3nt: TGTGCCAGCAGCTTAGAACGCTATTCACCCCTCCACTTT

v_gene: TRBV5-4
j_gene: TRBJ2-3
d_gene: -
abundance: -
CDR3aa: CASRTTGDTQYF
CDR3nt: TGTGCCAGCAGAACCACAGGGGATACGCAGTATTTT

v_gene: TRBV2
j_gene: TRBJ2-5
d_gene: -
abundance: -
CDR3aa: CASSEETQYF
CDR3nt: TGTGCCAGCAGTGAAGAGACCCAGTACTTC

v_gene: TRBV6-1
j_gene: TRBJ1-3
d_gene: -
abundance: few
CDR3aa: CASGVGPSSGNTIYF
CDR3nt: TGTGCCAGCGGAGTCGGCCCCAGCTCTGGAAACACCATATATTTT

v_gene: TRBV6-1
j_gene: TRBJ1-5
d_gene: TRBD1
abundance: -
CDR3aa: CASSEWDRVGDQPQHF
CDR3nt: TGTGCCAGCAGTGAATGGGACAGGGTTGGTGATCAGCCCCAGCATTTT

v_gene: TRBV6-5
j_gene: TRBJ1-2
d_gene: TRBD1
abundance: -
CDR3aa: CASTQRGPNYGYTF
CDR3nt: TGTGCCAGCACCCAAAGGGGGCCTAACTATGGCTACACCTTC

v_gene: TRBV13
j_gene: TRBJ2-7
d_gene: TRBD1
abundance: once
CDR3aa: CASSFAPGQGNEQYF
CDR3nt: TGTGCCAGCAGCTTCGCACCGGGACAGGGCAACGAGCAGTACTTC

v_gene: TRBV28
j_gene: TRBJ1-5
d_gene: -
abundance: -
CDR3aa: CASRITGNQPQHF
CDR3nt: TGTGCCAGCAGAATAACAGGCAATCAGCCCCAGCATTTT

v_gene: TRBV11-3
j_gene: TRBJ2-1
d_gene: TRBD1
abundance: -
CDR3aa: CASSTGGPTYNEQFF
CDR3nt: TGTGCCAGCAGTACAGGGGGCCCTACTTACAATGAGCAGTTCTTC

v_gene: TRBV15
j_gene: TRBJ2-7
d_gene: -
abundance: -
CDR3aa: CATSRGDETEQYF
CDR3nt: TGTGCCACCAGCAGAGGGGACGAAACCGAGCAGTACTTC

v_gene: TRBV28
j_gene: TRBJ2-7
d_gene: -
abundance: once
CDR3aa: CASSLAGYEQYF
CDR3nt: TGTGCCAGCAGTTTAGCCGGCTACGAGCAGTACTTC

v_gene: TRBV7-2
j_gene: TRBJ1-6
d_gene: -
abundance: -
CDR3aa: CASSLAWTVRSPLHF
CDR3nt: TGTGCCAGCAGCTTAGCTTGGACTGTCAGGTCACCCCTCCACTTT

v_gene: TRBV27
j_gene: TRBJ1-4
d_gene: -
abundance: -
CDR3aa: CASSPRGARLEKLFF
CDR3nt: TGTGCCAGCAGTCCTCGGGGCGCGAGGTTGGAAAAACTGTTTTTT

v_gene: TRBV7-3
j_gene: TRBJ2-3
d_gene: TRBD2
abundance: -
CDR3aa: CASSSSGSSDTQYF
CDR3nt: TGTGCCAGCAGCTCTAGCGGGAGCTCAGATACGCAGTATTTT

v_gene: TRBV2
j_gene: TRBJ2-6
d_gene: -
abundance: -
CDR3aa: CASLWGSGANVLTF
CDR3nt: TGTGCCAGCTTGTGGGGCTCTGGGGCCAACGTCCTGACTTTC

v_gene: TRBV7-9
j_gene: TRBJ2-1
d_gene: TRBD2
abundance: -
CDR3aa: CASRSTSGRRYNEQFF
CDR3nt: TGTGCCAGCAGGTCCACTAGCGGGAGACGCTACAATGAGCAGTTCTTC

v_gene: TRBV27
j_gene: TRBJ2-7
d_gene: TRBD1
abundance: -
CDR3aa: CASSLVQGAGEQYF
CDR3nt: TGTGCCAGCAGTTTAGTACAGGGGGCAGGGGAGCAGTACTTC

v_gene: TRBV15
j_gene: TRBJ1-6
d_gene: -
abundance: -
CDR3aa: CATSRTGTGNSPLHF
CDR3nt: TGTGCCACCAGCAGAACCGGGACCGGGAATTCACCCCTCCACTTT

v_gene: TRBV5-1
j_gene: TRBJ1-1
d_gene: TRBD1
abundance: -
CDR3aa: CASSLGAGGGGTEAFF
CDR3nt: TGCGCCAGCAGCTTGGGTGCAGGGGGAGGCGGCACTGAAGCTTTCTTT

v_gene: TRBV27
j_gene: TRBJ2-1
d_gene: TRBD1
abundance: -
CDR3aa: CASSLSPGGALSSYNEQFF
CDR3nt: TGTGCCAGCAGTTTATCGCCAGGGGGCGCCCTAAGCTCCTACAATGAGCAGTTCTTC